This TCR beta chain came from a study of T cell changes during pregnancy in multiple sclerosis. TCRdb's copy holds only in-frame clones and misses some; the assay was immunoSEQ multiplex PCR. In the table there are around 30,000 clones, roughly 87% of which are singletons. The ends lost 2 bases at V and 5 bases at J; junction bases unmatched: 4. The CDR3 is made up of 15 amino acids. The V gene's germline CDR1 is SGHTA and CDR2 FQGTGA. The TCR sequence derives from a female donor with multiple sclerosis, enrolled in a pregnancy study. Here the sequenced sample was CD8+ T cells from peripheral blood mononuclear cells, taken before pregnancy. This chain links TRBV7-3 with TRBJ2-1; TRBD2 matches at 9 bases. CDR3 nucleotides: TGTGCCAGCAGCTTATTGCGGGGGGGGGACAATGAGCAGTTCTTC. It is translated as CASSLLRGGDNEQFF. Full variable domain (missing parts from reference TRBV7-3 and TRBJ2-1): GAGVSQTPSNKVTEKGKYVELRCDPISGHTALYWYRQSLGQGPEFLIYFQGTGAADDSGLPNDRFFAVRPEGSVSTLKIQRTERGDSAVYLCASSLLRGGDNEQFFGPGTRLTVL.